These T cell receptor beta chains were read from a single sample in a study of CD8+CD57+ T cells in acquired aplastic anemia. TCRdb fed the reads into MiXCR, producing one record per CDR3 protein. The data show about 470,000 distinct CDR3 sequences, around 32% seen once. The specimen was sorted CD4+, CD8+, or CD8+CD57+ T cells (not recorded which) from PBMCs. Source of these receptors: a human donor with aplastic anemia. CDR3s include the opening cysteine and the closing phenylalanine or tryptophan. D genes are given only for firm matches. Not every row has a clone size; where given, it reads once, few, many or a size class.

CDR3aa,CDR3nt,v_gene,abundance,j_gene,d_gene
CASSVGGPTGNTIYF,TGTGCCAGCAGCGTAGGGGGGCCGACTGGGAACACCATATATTTT,TRBV9,few,TRBJ1-3,-
CASSLQPQSAGYTF,TGTGCCAGCAGCTTACAGCCGCAGAGTGCTGGCTACACCTTC,TRBV7-2,-,TRBJ1-2,-
CASSFTGGTLNTEAFF,TGTGCCAGCAGTTTTACGGGGGGAACCCTGAACACTGAAGCTTTCTTT,TRBV24-1,-,TRBJ1-1,-
CASSLAGAENGYTF,TGCGCCAGCAGCTTGGCCGGGGCGGAAAATGGCTACACCTTC,TRBV5-1,few,TRBJ1-2,-
CASSFGGLNYNEQFF,TGTGCCAGCAGCTTCGGGGGGCTAAACTACAATGAGCAGTTCTTC,TRBV11-2,few,TRBJ2-1,-
CSASAVDSLGYTF,TGCAGTGCTTCTGCGGTGGACAGCCTTGGCTACACCTTC,TRBV20-1,many,TRBJ1-2,-
CATSDRGFYNSPLHF,TGTGCCACCAGCGACAGGGGATTCTATAATTCACCCCTCCACTTT,TRBV15,many,TRBJ1-6,TRBD1
CASSLDEPSIHEQYF,TGTGCCAGCAGCTTGGACGAACCTAGTATCCACGAGCAGTACTTC,TRBV5-4,-,TRBJ2-7,-
CASSDPGGQGYEQYF,TGTGCCAGCAGTGACCCCGGTGGACAGGGCTACGAGCAGTACTTC,TRBV25-1,medium-sized,TRBJ2-7,TRBD1
CASTGGAGNTEAFF,TGTGCCAGCACAGGGGGCGCTGGGAACACTGAAGCTTTCTTT,TRBV10-3,-,TRBJ1-1,TRBD1
CASSLPGQSSGTEAFF,TGTGCCAGCAGCCTCCCGGGACAGTCTTCCGGGACTGAAGCTTTCTTT,TRBV11-1,-,TRBJ1-1,TRBD1
CASSYDDGRDRASTYEQYF,TGTGCCAGCAGCTATGACGACGGCAGAGACCGCGCATCAACCTACGAGCAGTACTTC,TRBV11-2,many,TRBJ2-7,-
CASSFGHSPLHF,TGTGCCAGCAGCTTTGGGCATTCACCCCTCCACTTT,TRBV7-9,-,TRBJ1-6,-
CATSDRGGAVGYTF,TGTGCCACCAGTGATCGAGGGGGGGCTGTTGGCTACACCTTC,TRBV24-1,many,TRBJ1-2,-
CASSPDVNSYEQYF,TGCGCCAGCAGCCCCGACGTAAACTCCTACGAGCAGTACTTC,TRBV5-1,many,TRBJ2-7,-
CASSGTGGRYQAFF,TGCGCCAGCAGCGGGACAGGGGGCAGATATCAAGCTTTCTTT,TRBV5-1,-,TRBJ1-1,TRBD1
CASRDPGQAYEQYF,TGTGCCAGCAGAGATCCGGGACAGGCCTACGAGCAGTACTTC,TRBV19,many,TRBJ2-7,TRBD1
CASSSSGTTDTQYF,TGTGCCAGTAGCTCTAGCGGGACCACGGATACGCAGTATTTT,TRBV19,many,TRBJ2-3,TRBD2
CASSPRDFLDEQFF,TGTGCCAGCAGCCCCCGGGACTTCCTCGATGAGCAGTTCTTC,TRBV11-1,few,TRBJ2-1,-
CASSPGRPTDTQYF,TGCGCCAGCAGCCCTGGGCGGCCCACAGATACGCAGTATTTT,TRBV5-1,-,TRBJ2-3,-
CSARDRTDSPLHF,TGCAGTGCTAGGGACAGGACTGATTCACCCCTCCACTTT,TRBV20-1,many,TRBJ1-6,TRBD1
CASSPNGAGLNTGELFF,TGTGCCAGCAGCCCTAATGGAGCGGGCCTGAACACCGGGGAGCTGTTTTTT,TRBV7-6,-,TRBJ2-2,-
CASSLVSGSGTEASF,TGTGCCAGCAGCTTAGTCTCAGGGTCAGGCACTGAAGCTTCCTTT,TRBV7-2,-,TRBJ1-1,-
CASSIGDRVGTGGYTF,TGTGCCAGTAGTATAGGCGATCGTGTCGGGACGGGAGGCTACACCTTC,TRBV19,many,TRBJ1-2,-
CASSLAGLAGGAQFF,TGTGCCAGCAGCTTAGCTGGACTAGCGGGAGGTGCGCAGTTCTTC,TRBV7-8,few,TRBJ2-1,TRBD2
CASSLGGSINEQFF,TGTGCCAGCAGCTTAGGTGGTAGCATAAATGAGCAGTTCTTC,TRBV11-1,-,TRBJ2-1,-
CASSLVGESPLHF,TGTGCCAGCAGCTTAGTGGGGGAATCACCCCTCCACTTT,TRBV7-2,many,TRBJ1-6,-
CASSLSLMRRTEAFF,TGTGCCAGCAGCCTGTCCTTAATGCGCCGCACTGAAGCTTTCTTT,TRBV25-1,-,TRBJ1-1,-
CASGTQENSPLHF,TGCGCCAGCGGGACACAGGAGAATTCACCCCTCCACTTT,TRBV10-2,many,TRBJ1-6,-
CAYAGHPTSSYEQYF,TGTGCCTATGCGGGACACCCGACCAGCTCCTACGAGCAGTACTTC,TRBV19,few,TRBJ2-7,-
CASSDPAGDYGYTF,TGTGCCAGCAGCGACCCGGCGGGGGACTATGGCTACACCTTC,TRBV7-3,many,TRBJ1-2,-
CASSKIRDTTNNSPLHF,TGTGCCAGCAGTAAAATCCGGGATACCACTAATAATTCACCCCTCCACTTT,TRBV12-3/TRBV12-4,once,TRBJ1-6,-
CASSFDPGTGRNSPLHF,TGTGCCAGCAGTTTCGACCCCGGGACAGGGAGGAATTCACCCCTCCACTTT,TRBV7-6,-,TRBJ1-6,TRBD1
CSVEDMGYHGYTF,TGCAGCGTTGAAGATATGGGGTATCATGGCTACACCTTC,TRBV29-1,many,TRBJ1-2,-
CASNGLDSSTDTQYF,TGTGCCAGCAACGGACTAGATTCTAGCACAGATACGCAGTATTTT,TRBV2,many,TRBJ2-3,TRBD2
CSARLTGKYEQYF,TGCAGCGCACGCCTCACCGGGAAATACGAGCAGTACTTC,TRBV29-1,many,TRBJ2-7,-
CASSNADLKEQYF,TGCGCCAGCAGCAACGCAGATCTAAAGGAGCAGTACTTC,TRBV5-1,many,TRBJ2-7,-